A selection of T cell receptor beta chains follows, all from one sample in a study of post-analysis software for immune sequencing data. TCRdb reprocessed the PCR reads via MiXCR and lists one record per CDR3 protein. The data hold some 450,000 distinct CDR3 sequences, with approximately 45% observed a single time. The sample consisted of blood. The receptors were gathered from a girl between 5 and 17 years old with multiple sclerosis. Each CDR3 is given with its conserved first and last residue. Each record gives: D gene, J gene, V gene, clone size, CDR3 protein, CDR3 DNA. A D gene is named only where the DNA matches it firmly. Only some rows state a clone size, as once, few, many or a class for expanded clones.

.,TRBJ2-3,TRBV7-3,.,CASSPRGGWDTQYF,TGTGCCAGCAGCCCCCGTGGAGGGTGGGATACGCAGTATTTT
.,TRBJ1-2,TRBV6-5,few,CASSYRGEGYTF,TGTGCCAGCAGTTACCGGGGTGAGGGCTACACCTTC
.,TRBJ1-2,TRBV9,.,CASSVDPDTGYGYTF,TGTGCCAGCAGCGTAGACCCCGACACTGGCTATGGCTACACCTTC
TRBD1,TRBJ1-2,TRBV28,few,CASRRQGADGYTF,TGTGCCAGCAGGAGACAGGGCGCAGATGGCTACACCTTC
TRBD1,TRBJ2-7,TRBV6-6,.,CASSSATGDYEQYF,TGTGCCAGCAGTTCCGCGACAGGGGACTACGAGCAGTACTTC
.,TRBJ2-7,TRBV19,.,CASSDTGEQYF,TGTGCCAGTAGTGATACAGGGGAGCAGTACTTC
TRBD1,TRBJ1-6,TRBV20-1,.,CSALPDRDNSPLHF,TGCAGTGCTCTTCCGGACAGGGATAATTCACCCCTCCACTTT
.,TRBJ2-7,TRBV5-1,.,CASSLEPGRGYERYF,TGCGCCAGCAGCTTGGAACCGGGAAGAGGGTACGAGCGGTACTTC
.,TRBJ2-4,TRBV7-8,few,CASSPSEGAKNIQYF,TGTGCCAGCAGCCCGTCAGAAGGAGCCAAAAACATTCAGTACTTC
TRBD2,TRBJ2-1,TRBV4-1,.,CASSRRTSGNYNEQFF,TGCGCCAGCAGCCGGCGGACTAGCGGGAACTACAATGAGCAGTTCTTC
TRBD1,TRBJ2-7,TRBV5-1,.,CASSLAKPGQGFSYEQYF,TGCGCCAGCAGCTTGGCTAAACCGGGACAGGGGTTCTCCTACGAGCAGTACTTC
TRBD1,TRBJ2-7,TRBV4-1,.,CASSLQGAGWEQYF,TGCGCCAGCAGCCTACAGGGGGCAGGCTGGGAGCAGTACTTC
TRBD1,TRBJ2-1,TRBV28,.,CASSSRGRLQVGSYNEQFF,TGTGCCAGCAGTTCCAGGGGGCGCCTTCAAGTAGGCTCCTACAATGAGCAGTTCTTC
TRBD2,TRBJ2-7,TRBV20-1,few,CSAGLAGRKHYEQYF,TGCAGTGCTGGACTAGCGGGGCGAAAACACTACGAGCAGTACTTC
.,TRBJ2-7,TRBV20-1,.,CSARGPPLGYEQYF,TGCAGTGCTAGAGGTCCCCCCTTAGGGTACGAGCAGTACTTC
TRBD1,TRBJ1-1,TRBV5-1,few,CASRLTGFNTEAFF,TGCGCCAGCAGATTGACAGGGTTTAATACTGAAGCTTTCTTT
.,TRBJ2-1,TRBV5-6,.,CASSSVGALVTYNEQFF,TGTGCCAGCAGCTCGGTAGGGGCCCTAGTGACGTACAATGAGCAGTTCTTC
TRBD1,TRBJ1-2,TRBV9,few,CASSGRDRAWGYTF,TGTGCCAGCAGCGGCCGGGACAGGGCTTGGGGCTACACCTTC
.,TRBJ1-5,TRBV28,.,CASSLLSQAGNQPQHF,TGTGCCAGCAGTTTATTGTCGCAGGCGGGTAATCAGCCCCAGCATTTT
.,TRBJ1-4,TRBV5-1,few,CASSLVGVGSEKLFF,TGCGCCAGCAGCTTGGTCGGGGTCGGCAGTGAAAAACTGTTTTTT
.,TRBJ2-5,TRBV28,.,CASSRRLTLRSETQYF,TGTGCCAGCAGCCGAAGGTTGACTCTCAGGTCAGAGACCCAGTACTTC
TRBD2,TRBJ2-1,TRBV30,.,CAWSVSWRGYEQFF,TGTGCCTGGAGTGTGAGCTGGCGGGGGTATGAGCAGTTCTTC